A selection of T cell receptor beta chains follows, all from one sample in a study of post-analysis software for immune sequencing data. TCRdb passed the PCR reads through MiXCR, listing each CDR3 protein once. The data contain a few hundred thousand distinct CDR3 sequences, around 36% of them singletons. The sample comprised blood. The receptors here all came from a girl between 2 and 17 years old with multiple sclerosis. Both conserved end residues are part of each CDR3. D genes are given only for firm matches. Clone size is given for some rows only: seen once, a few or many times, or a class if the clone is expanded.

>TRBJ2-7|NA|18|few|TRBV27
CASSSRLRTALLSYEQYF
TGTGCCAGCAGCTCGCGATTGAGGACAGCCCTACTATCCTACGAGCAGTACTTC
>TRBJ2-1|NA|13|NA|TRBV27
CASSRTGAETQFF
TGTGCCAGCAGCAGAACAGGTGCGGAGACCCAGTTCTTC
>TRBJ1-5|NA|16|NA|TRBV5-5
CASSWRGRGSNQPQHF
TGTGCCAGCAGCTGGAGGGGGAGAGGGAGCAATCAGCCCCAGCATTTT
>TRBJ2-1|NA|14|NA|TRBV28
CASSPWGSYNEQFF
TGTGCCAGCAGCCCCTGGGGGTCCTACAATGAGCAGTTCTTC
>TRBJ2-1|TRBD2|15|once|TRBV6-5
CASSLSGGAGYEQFF
TGTGCCAGCAGTCTTAGCGGGGGGGCCGGGTATGAGCAGTTCTTC
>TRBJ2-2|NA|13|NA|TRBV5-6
CASSSLATGELFF
TGTGCCAGCAGCTCGTTGGCTACCGGGGAGCTGTTTTTT
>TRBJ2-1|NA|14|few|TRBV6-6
CASGVGGGRNEQFF
TGTGCCAGCGGGGTGGGGGGTGGGCGGAATGAGCAGTTCTTC
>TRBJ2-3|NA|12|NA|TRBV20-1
CSARISTDTQYF
TGCAGTGCGCGGATTAGCACAGATACGCAGTATTTT
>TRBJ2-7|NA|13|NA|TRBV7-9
CASSAGSPYEQYF
TGTGCCAGCAGCGCGGGGTCCCCCTACGAGCAGTACTTC
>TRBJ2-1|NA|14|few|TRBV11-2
CASSFLQGAQEQFF
TGTGCCAGCAGCTTTCTCCAGGGTGCGCAGGAGCAGTTCTTC
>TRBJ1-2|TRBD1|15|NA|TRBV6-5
CASSYSRGRDYGYTF
TGTGCCAGCAGTTACTCCAGGGGGCGAGACTATGGCTACACCTTC
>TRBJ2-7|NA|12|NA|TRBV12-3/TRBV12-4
CASSLNSGEQYF
TGTGCCAGCAGCCTCAACTCCGGCGAGCAGTACTTC
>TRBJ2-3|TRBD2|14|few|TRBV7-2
CASSPGLSLGTQYF
TGTGCCAGCAGCCCGGGACTATCCCTGGGTACGCAGTATTTT
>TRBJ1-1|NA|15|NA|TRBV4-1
CASSPWVGLNTEAFF
TGCGCCAGCAGCCCATGGGTAGGGCTGAACACTGAAGCTTTCTTT
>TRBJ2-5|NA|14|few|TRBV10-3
CAISEGDSQETQYF
TGTGCCATCAGTGAGGGTGACTCCCAAGAGACCCAGTACTTC
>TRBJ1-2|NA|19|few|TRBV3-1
CASSQVPGLRTEVNYGYTF
TGTGCCAGCAGCCAAGTCCCGGGACTTAGGACAGAGGTTAACTATGGCTACACCTTC
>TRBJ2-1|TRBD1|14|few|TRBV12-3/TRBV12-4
CASRTGGEGHEQFF
TGTGCCAGCAGAACAGGGGGCGAAGGTCATGAGCAGTTCTTC
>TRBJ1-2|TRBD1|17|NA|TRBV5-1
CASSLDNRTGGLYGYTF
TGCGCCAGCAGCTTGGATAATCGGACAGGGGGCCTGTATGGCTACACCTTC
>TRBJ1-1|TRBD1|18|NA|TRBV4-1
CASSQYPRDRGPNTEAFF
TGCGCCAGCAGCCAATACCCCCGGGACAGGGGGCCGAACACTGAAGCTTTCTTT
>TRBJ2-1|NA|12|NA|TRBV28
CASSLLGNERFF
TGTGCCAGCAGTCTTCTCGGCAATGAGCGGTTCTTC
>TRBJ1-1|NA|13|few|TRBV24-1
CATGGTDNTEAFF
TGTGCCACCGGAGGGACGGATAACACTGAAGCTTTCTTT
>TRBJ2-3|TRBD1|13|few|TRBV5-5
CASSWATGDTQYF
TGTGCCAGCAGCTGGGCGACAGGGGATACGCAGTATTTT
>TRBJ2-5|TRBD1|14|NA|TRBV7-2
CASSPTGVRGTQYF
TGTGCCAGCAGCCCGACAGGGGTTAGGGGGACCCAGTACTTC
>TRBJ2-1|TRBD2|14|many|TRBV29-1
CSVVAGGPGNEQFF
TGCAGCGTTGTAGCGGGGGGGCCAGGGAATGAGCAGTTCTTC
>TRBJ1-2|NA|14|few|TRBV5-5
CASSLTAGLYGYTF
TGTGCCAGCAGCTTGACGGCAGGTCTCTATGGCTACACCTTC
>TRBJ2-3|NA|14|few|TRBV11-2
CASSPFMGSNTQYF
TGTGCCAGCAGCCCTTTCATGGGTTCGAATACGCAGTATTTT
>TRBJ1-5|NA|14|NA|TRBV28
CASIRGMSNQPQHF
TGTGCCAGCATTAGGGGGATGAGCAATCAGCCCCAGCATTTT